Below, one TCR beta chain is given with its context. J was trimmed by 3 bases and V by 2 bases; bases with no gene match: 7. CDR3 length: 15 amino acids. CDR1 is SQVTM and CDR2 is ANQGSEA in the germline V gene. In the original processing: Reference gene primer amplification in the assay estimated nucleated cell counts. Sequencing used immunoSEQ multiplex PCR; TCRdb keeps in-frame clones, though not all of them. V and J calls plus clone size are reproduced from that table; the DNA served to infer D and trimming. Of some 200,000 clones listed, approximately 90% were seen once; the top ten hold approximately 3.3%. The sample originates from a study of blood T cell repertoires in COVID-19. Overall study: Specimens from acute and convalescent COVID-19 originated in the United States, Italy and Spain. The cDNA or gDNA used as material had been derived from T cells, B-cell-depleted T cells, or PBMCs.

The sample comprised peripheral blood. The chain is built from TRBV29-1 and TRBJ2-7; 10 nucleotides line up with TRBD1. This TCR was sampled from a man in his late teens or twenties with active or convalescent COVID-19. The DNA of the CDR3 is TGCAGCGTTGAACTTAGGGACAGGGGACGCTACGAGCAGTACTTC. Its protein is CSVELRDRGRYEQYF.